One sample yielded the 29 T cell receptor beta chains listed below, sequenced in a study of shared clonotypes between healthy human individuals. CD45RO negativity and positive selection for CCR7 defined naive CD8 cells, a population that excluded terminally differentiated effector memory CD45RA+ cells. The table came from immunoSEQ multiplex PCR; TCRdb's copy has only in-frame clones and leaves some out. Among about 580,000 clones listed, 95% to 98% were seen once. Sequenced input: naive CD8+ T cells sorted from blood. These TCRs come from a man in his thirties or forties in good health.

The J gene is TRBJ1-1, the V gene TRBV7-8; 9 nucleotides match TRBD1. The CDR3 is 15 amino acids. Trimming took 6 bases from V and 1 from J; bases not matched to a gene: 6. Germline CDR1 and CDR2: SGHVS and FQNEAQ. The CDR3 DNA reads as TGTGCCAGCAGTTTCGGGACAGGGCCGAACACTGAAGCTTTCTTT. Its protein product is CASSFGTGPNTEAFF.

The chain uses TRBV7-9 and TRBJ2-7, with D tentatively TRBD1 (6 bases). V shed 3 bases and J shed 7 bases, with 7 bases lying between them. The CDR3 covers 11 residues. Germline CDR1 reads SEHNR; CDR2 reads FQNEAQ (reference sequence). This CDR3 reads CASSLGAEQYF. CDR3 sequence (DNA): TGTGCCAGCAGCTTGGGGGCAGAGCAGTACTTC.

The sample holds one count of this clone. V gene TRBV5-6 combines with J gene TRBJ1-1; D not resolved. Germline assignment: CDR1 SGHDT and CDR2 YYEEEE. CDR3 length: 14 amino acids. The V end lost 1 base, the J end lost 4 bases, and 11 bases lay between the germline ends. The CDR3: CASSLRRVRTEAFF. In DNA form, the CDR3 reads TGTGCCAGCAGCTTGCGGAGGGTACGCACTGAAGCTTTCTTT.

The chain couples TRBV5-6 to TRBJ1-1; 9 bases map to TRBD1. CDR3 size: 15 residues. In germline, CDR1 is SGHDT, CDR2 YYEEEE. J lost 2 bases, V lost 2 bases, and 4 bases had no gene match. CDR3 amino acids: CASSFKDRGNTEAFF. The CDR3 DNA reads TGTGCCAGCAGCTTTAAGGACAGGGGCAACACTGAAGCTTTCTTT.

The chain couples TRBV5-1 to TRBJ2-3; TRBD1 agrees at 7 bases. CDR1 and CDR2 (germline): SGHRS, YFSETQ. V was pared by 1 base and J by 2 bases, with 4 bases of the junction left unmatched. CDR3 length equals 15 residues. CDR3 sequence: CASSLWTGLTDTQYF. As DNA, the CDR3 is TGCGCCAGCAGCTTGTGGACAGGTCTCACAGATACGCAGTATTTT.

The genes are TRBV14 and TRBJ2-1; 8 bases are shared with TRBD1. Germline values: CDR1 SGHDN, CDR2 FVKESK. The CDR3 is made up of 14 amino acids. Unmatched junction bases numbered 6, after V lost 4 bases and J lost 7 bases. CDR3 region: CASSLVDRVNEQFF. DNA for the CDR3: TGTGCCAGCAGCCTGGTGGACAGGGTAAATGAGCAGTTCTTC. Full variable domain (rest looked up from reference TRBV14 and TRBJ2-1): EAGVTQFPSHSVIEKGQTVTLRCDPISGHDNLYWYRRVMGKEIKFLLHFVKESKQDESGMPNNRFLAERTGGTYSTLKVQPAELEDSGVYFCASSLVDRVNEQFFGPGTRLTVL.

About this clone: Within the sample, other DNA sequences also encode this same CDR3. The CDR3 protein is CASSLRYNEQFF. The CDR3 DNA reads TGTGCCAGCAGCTTAAGATACAATGAGCAGTTCTTC. The chain combines TRBV7-2 with TRBJ2-1; D is unclear. This CDR3 has 12 amino acids. Germline V lookup: CDR1 SGHTA, CDR2 FQGNSA. V gave up 2 bases and J gave up 4 bases, with 3 bases separating them.

The V and J genes are TRBV7-8 and TRBJ2-5, with 10 nucleotides matching TRBD1. After removal of 4 bases from V and 1 base from J, the junction contained 0 bases not matched to a gene. The CDR3 runs 14 residues. Germline V gene data show CDR1 as SGHVS and CDR2 as FQNEAQ. The CDR3 here is CASSWTGGQETQYF. CDR3 DNA sequence: TGTGCCAGCAGCTGGACAGGGGGCCAAGAGACCCAGTACTTC.

This clone was detected only once. V usage is TRBV7-8 and J usage is TRBJ2-3; TRBD1 aligns across 8 bases. The CDR3 totals 15 residues. J gave up 5 bases and V 1 base, and 5 bases lay outside the gene matches. Germline loops: CDR1 SGHVS, CDR2 FQNEAQ. This CDR3 reads CASSLGQGRKDTQYF. The CDR3, as DNA: TGTGCCAGCAGCTTAGGACAGGGGCGAAAAGATACGCAGTATTTT.

This CDR3 reads CATQGGTPYEQYF. CDR3 bases: TGTGCCACCCAGGGGGGGACCCCCTACGAGCAGTACTTC. The rearrangement joins TRBV7-9 to TRBJ2-7; D might be TRBD1 or TRBD2, each matching 7 bases. CDR3 length: 13 amino acids. In germline, CDR1 is SEHNR, CDR2 FQNEAQ (reference sequence). V gave up 10 bases and J gave up 2 bases, with 15 bases separating them.

V usage is TRBV29-1 and J usage is TRBJ2-7; 10 bases are a match to TRBD2. The CDR3 covers 13 residues. Per the germline V gene, CDR1 is SQVTM and CDR2 is ANQGSEA. Trimming cost V 6 bases and J 4 bases; bases outside gene matches: 6. The CDR3 region is CSVSPSGRYEQYF. The CDR3 DNA reads TGCAGCGTGTCCCCTAGCGGGAGATACGAGCAGTACTTC.

The chain recombines TRBV11-2 with TRBJ1-1, with a weak D call TRBD1 (5 bases). V shed 2 bases and J shed 6 bases, with 13 bases lying between them. Germline CDR1 is SGHAT and CDR2 is FQNNGV. This CDR3 comprises 14 residues. CDR3 nucleotide sequence: TGTGCCAGCAGCTTAATGGCCTCGGGGGCTGAAGCTTTCTTT. This translates into CASSLMASGAEAFF.

The CDR3 DNA reads as TGCAGCGTTTGCGAGGGGACAGGGTACAATCAGCCCCAGCATTTT. This encodes CSVCEGTGYNQPQHF. The V and J genes are TRBV29-1 and TRBJ1-5; 9 bases align to TRBD1. This CDR3 comprises 15 residues. Looked up from germline, CDR1 is SQVTM and CDR2 is ANQGSEA. Trimming took 5 bases from V and 3 from J; bases not matched to a gene: 8.

This clone occurred once. J is TRBJ2-5 and V is TRBV7-9, with 8 bases lining up with TRBD1. The germline V gene has CDR1 SEHNR and CDR2 FQNEAQ (reference sequence). Trimming cost V 1 base and J 2 bases; bases outside gene matches: 3. This CDR3 has 15 residues. In DNA, the CDR3 is TGTGCCAGCAGCTTAGGGGGGACAGGACAAGAGACCCAGTACTTC. It codes for CASSLGGTGQETQYF.

The chain has TRBV5-1 and TRBJ2-7, with D tentatively TRBD1 (5 bases). The germline V and J ends were trimmed by 1 base and 3 bases, with 14 bases remaining between them. The germline V gene encodes CDR1 SGHRS and CDR2 YFSETQ. This CDR3 comprises 15 residues. The CDR3 reads CASSLSQGSFYEQYF. DNA of the CDR3: TGCGCCAGCAGCTTGTCCCAGGGCTCTTTCTACGAGCAGTACTTC.

The chain has TRBV7-6 and TRBJ2-7; the match to TRBD1 covers 7 bases. Trimming at V came to 4 bases and at J to 5 bases, leaving 8 bases not matched to a gene. This CDR3 is 14 amino acids long. Germline CDR1 reads SGHVS; CDR2 reads FNYEAQ. The CDR3 nucleotides read TGTGCCAGCAGCTCAAGACAGGGCGCCCACGAGCAGTACTTC. Encoded protein: CASSSRQGAHEQYF.

The V and J genes are TRBV5-4 and TRBJ2-3; tentatively, D is TRBD2 (5 bases). This CDR3 region has 15 residues. Trimming left V 1 base short and J 6 bases short, with 15 bases between. Germline V gene sequence: CDR1 SGHNT, CDR2 YYREEE (reference sequence). CDR3 DNA: TGTGCCAGCAGCTTGCGGACGTGGGAGCGGGATACGCAGTATTTT. This sequence encodes CASSLRTWERDTQYF.

The gene calls are TRBV4-1 and TRBJ2-1, with TRBD2 identical over 9 bases. This CDR3 comprises 16 residues. Germline lookup yields CDR1 MGHRA and CDR2 YSYEKL. Trimming took 3 bases from V and 5 from J; bases not matched to a gene: 8. CDR3 protein: CASSQYTSGSHNEQFF. The CDR3 DNA reads as TGCGCCAGCAGCCAGTATACTAGCGGGTCCCACAATGAGCAGTTCTTC.

The gene calls are TRBV7-9 and TRBJ2-3; TRBD1 is a possible D gene (6 bases). The CDR3 is 15 residues long. Looked up from germline, CDR1 is SEHNR and CDR2 is FQNEAQ (reference sequence). V lost 1 base and J lost 2, with 10 bases in between. The CDR3 nucleotides read TGTGCCAGCAGCTTAGTTCAGGGGACCACAGATACGCAGTATTTT. Residues: CASSLVQGTTDTQYF.

The gene calls are TRBV10-3 and TRBJ2-1; a weak D match, TRBD2 (5 bases). The CDR3 loop spans 15 amino acids. CDR1 and CDR2 from the germline V gene are ENHRY and SYGVKD. Trimming pared 3 bases from V and 6 bases from J, leaving 15 bases between. The CDR3 DNA reads TGTGCCATCAGTGATATAGCTTTCCGGGGCAATGAGCAGTTCTTC. Amino acid sequence: CAISDIAFRGNEQFF.

The chain links TRBV6-1 to TRBJ2-7; no definite D call. Deletions cut 4 bases from V and 6 bases from J, with 4 bases between. Per the germline V gene, CDR1 is MNHNS and CDR2 is SASEGT. The CDR3 runs 10 residues. This CDR3 reads CASSGGEQYF. The CDR3 nucleotides are TGTGCCAGCAGTGGGGGCGAGCAGTACTTC.

The V and J genes are TRBV5-6 and TRBJ1-5; D remains ambiguous. The CDR3 has 15 residues. Trimming left V 1 base short and J 3 bases short, with 11 bases between. The germline V gene encodes CDR1 SGHDT and CDR2 YYEEEE. The CDR3 DNA reads TGTGCCAGCAGCTTGCAAGGCTTCCTCAATCAGCCCCAGCATTTT. It is translated as CASSLQGFLNQPQHF.

The chain combines TRBV2 with TRBJ2-5, with D possibly TRBD2 on 5 matching bases. Germline CDR1 and CDR2: SNHLY and FYNNEI. The CDR3 extends over 15 amino acids. Trimming cost V 3 bases and J 4 bases, with 15 bases left between them. The CDR3 DNA is TGTGCCAGCAGTGACGAGGGTTCGGCAGGAGAGACCCAGTACTTC. Translation gives CASSDEGSAGETQYF.

The chain combines TRBV19 with TRBJ2-7; 15 bases are shared with TRBD2. Unmatched junction bases numbered 6, after V lost 6 bases and J lost 0 bases. CDR3 length: 17 amino acids. The germline V gene has CDR1 LNHDA and CDR2 SQIVND (reference sequence). CDR3: CASSSGTSGRSSYEQYF. CDR3 in DNA: TGTGCCAGTAGCTCCGGGACTAGCGGGAGGAGCTCCTACGAGCAGTACTTC.

The chain employs TRBV5-6 and TRBJ2-1; 12 positions match TRBD2. V was pared by 3 bases and J by 8 bases, with 9 bases of the junction left unmatched. Germline CDR1 and CDR2: SGHDT and YYEEEE. This CDR3 comprises 16 residues. Here the CDR3 DNA reads TGTGCCAGCAGCTGGGCGTCTAGCGGGAGGGCCTATGAGCAGTTCTTC. Translated, it gives CASSWASSGRAYEQFF.

This clone has just a few counts. For the CDR3, the DNA is TGTGCCAGCAGCCCCCAGGGGCAGGGGGGATACTACGAGCAGTACTTC. It yields the protein CASSPQGQGGYYEQYF. The chain combines TRBV11-2 with TRBJ2-7; TRBD1 is a possible D gene (7 bases). Between the trimmed V and J ends, which lost 5 bases and 3 bases, there was a span of 20 bases. CDR1 and CDR2 from the germline V gene are SGHAT and FQNNGV. This CDR3 has 16 amino acids.

The V gene is TRBV2, the J gene TRBJ2-7, with D hard to call. CDR1 and CDR2 (germline): SNHLY, FYNNEI. The CDR3 runs to 13 residues. Trimming cost V 8 bases and J 3 bases, with 14 bases left between them. The CDR3 sequence is CASGLRRDYEQYF. CDR3 coding DNA: TGTGCCAGCGGGCTTAGGAGAGACTACGAGCAGTACTTC.

As concerns this clone: Other DNA sequences in the sample encode the same CDR3. This chain's CDR3 is CASSLGQGAYEQYF. Written as DNA, the CDR3 is TGTGCCAGCAGTTTAGGACAGGGGGCTTACGAGCAGTACTTC. V gene TRBV27 combines with J gene TRBJ2-7, with 11 bases aligning to TRBD1. This CDR3 is built from 14 residues. The germline V gene encodes CDR1 MNHEY and CDR2 SMNVEV (reference sequence). The junction had 1 base not matched to a gene; V was cut back by 2 bases and J by 4 bases.

In its sample, this clone was seen once. The chain is built from TRBV12-5 and TRBJ2-3; a possible D gene is TRBD1 (6 bases). Trimming stripped 5 bases from V and 1 base from J, with 16 bases between. In germline, CDR1 is LGHNT, CDR2 FRNRAP. The CDR3 contains 16 residues. Here the CDR3 reads CASGLTGHGRTDTQYF. CDR3 sequence (DNA): TGTGCTAGTGGTCTCACGGGACATGGGCGCACAGATACGCAGTATTTT.